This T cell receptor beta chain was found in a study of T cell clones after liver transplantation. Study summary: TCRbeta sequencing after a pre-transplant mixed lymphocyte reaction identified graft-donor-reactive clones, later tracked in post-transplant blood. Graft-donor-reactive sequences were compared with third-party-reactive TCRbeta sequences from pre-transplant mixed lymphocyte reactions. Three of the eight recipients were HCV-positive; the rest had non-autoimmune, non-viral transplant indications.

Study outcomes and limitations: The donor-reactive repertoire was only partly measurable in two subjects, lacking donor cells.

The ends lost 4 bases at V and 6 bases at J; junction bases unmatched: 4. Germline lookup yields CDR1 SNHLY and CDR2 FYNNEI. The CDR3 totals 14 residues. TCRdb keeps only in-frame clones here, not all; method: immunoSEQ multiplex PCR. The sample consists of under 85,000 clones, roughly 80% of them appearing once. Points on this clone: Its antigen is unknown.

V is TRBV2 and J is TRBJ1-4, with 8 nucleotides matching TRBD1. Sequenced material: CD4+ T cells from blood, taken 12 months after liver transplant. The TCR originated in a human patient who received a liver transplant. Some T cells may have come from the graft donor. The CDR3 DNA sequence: TGTGCCAGCAGTGGGAACAGGGGGGATGAAAAACTGTTTTTT. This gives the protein CASSGNRGDEKLFF.